This TCR beta chain appears in the sequencing data of a study of shared clonotypes between healthy human individuals. Overall study context: CD8 memory received one plate per donor, CD8 naive two, CD4 memory three and CD4 naive three.

Deep was the level at which the assay was run. Measured with immunoSEQ multiplex PCR; TCRdb has only the in-frame clones, and not every one. The sample yields hundreds of thousands of clones, about two thirds seen once. The V end was cut by 2 bases, the J end by 2 bases, with 13 bases between. Germline CDR1 is SGHAT and CDR2 is FQNNGV. The length of the CDR3 is 15 residues. The rearrangement joins TRBV11-2 to TRBJ2-7, with a possible D match to TRBD1 (6 bases). This TCR derives from a woman under 40 in good health. The sequenced material came from memory CD4+ T cells sorted from blood. Subset here: CD45RA-negative fraction. The CDR3 coding sequence is TGTGCCAGCAGCTTATTCCAGGGGCCAACCTACGAGCAGTACTTC. Its protein product is CASSLFQGPTYEQYF.